This T cell receptor (beta chain) was captured in a study of blood T cell repertoires in COVID-19 (dated by TCRdb to the early 2020s). Regarding the complete study: Collaborator samples came from the United States, Italy and Spain and covered acute and convalescent phases of COVID-19. The prospective study material was composed of cDNA or gDNA derived from T cells, B-cell-depleted T cells, or PBMCs. Deeply sampled blood TCRbeta repertoires from subjects exposed to, actively infected with, or recovered from COVID-19 were included in the dataset. The repertoires were released in a freely available public database meant as a resource for research on the immune response to SARS-CoV-2. The samples were drawn from the first 160 participants of the ongoing ImmuneRACE study and from 950 to 1,500 subjects provided by 6 global collaborators. A de-identified subject ID, COVID-19 status, age in years and sex were almost always included in the sample metadata. Where available, HLA class I and class II types were obtained from metadata supplied by the sample provider rather than from assay-based typing. The paper as a whole reports these results and caveats: The quantity of clinical and demographic metadata differed by source and by participant and was supplied without curation.

A note on this clone: The target of this receptor is not known. Per-base quality was not reported, and no clone a single base away is much larger than it.

The collaborating institutions used their own protocols to collect whole blood in K2EDTA tubes. For TCRbeta analysis, collaborators shipped samples in one of three forms: frozen whole blood, isolated PBMCs, or DNA extracted from either of those sample types. There are 16 amino acids in the CDR3, from cysteine to phenylalanine inclusive. This entry keeps only the CDR3 DNA: 48 bases, framed from base 1. Germline trimming: 6 bases from V, 0 bases from J; junction bases outside gene matches: 7. CDR1 is given as LNHDA and CDR2 as SQIVND, both from the germline V gene (reference sequence). The immunoSEQ Assay, a bias-controlled multiplex PCR, was used to amplify TCRbeta CDR3 regions from genomic DNA. Per the original workflow: The number of nucleated cells in each sample was estimated from the amplification of reference gene primers within the assay. Sequence reads were collapsed and filtered to measure the absolute abundance of every unique TCRbeta CDR3 rearrangement. For each sample, productive Simpson clonality was calculated as the square root of Simpson's diversity index over productive rearrangements. TCRdb limited this immuneACCESS table to in-frame rearrangements with V and J called. A share of clones is missing; checked studies link under half to unresolved V genes, and the rest is unexplained. V and J calls and clone size are given by that table; D and trimming were obtained from the DNA. The table for this sample lists tens of thousands of clones; about 85% of them were counted only once. The ten most abundant clones make up 35% to 55% of the sample.

Material for sequencing was peripheral blood. The V and J segments used are TRBV19 and TRBJ1-1; 10 bases in the junction line up with TRBD1. This sequence was found in a man aged 55 to 70 with active or convalescent COVID-19. The CDR3 region reads CASSPGQGSMNTEAFF. The base sequence is TGTGCCAGTAGCCCGGGACAGGGGTCAATGAACACTGAAGCTTTCTTT.